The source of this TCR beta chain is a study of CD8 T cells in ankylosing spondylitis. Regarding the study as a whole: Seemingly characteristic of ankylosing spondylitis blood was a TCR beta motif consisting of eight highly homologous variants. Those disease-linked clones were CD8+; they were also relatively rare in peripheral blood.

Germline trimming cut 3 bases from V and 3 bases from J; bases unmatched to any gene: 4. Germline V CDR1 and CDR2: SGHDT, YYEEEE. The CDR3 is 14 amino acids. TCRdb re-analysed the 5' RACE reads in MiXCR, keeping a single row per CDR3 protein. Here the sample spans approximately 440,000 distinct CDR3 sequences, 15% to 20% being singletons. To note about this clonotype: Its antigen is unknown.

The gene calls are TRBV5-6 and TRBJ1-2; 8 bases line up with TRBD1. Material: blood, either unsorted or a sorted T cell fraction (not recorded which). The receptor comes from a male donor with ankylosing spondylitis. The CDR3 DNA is TGTGCCAGCAGCTCGACAGGGGACGACTATGGCTACACCTTC. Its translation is CASSSTGDDYGYTF.